This T cell receptor beta chain was captured by sequencing in a study of shared clonotypes between healthy human individuals. Looking at the study overall: Each donor's CD4 naive and CD4 memory cells filled three plates apiece, CD8 naive two, and CD8 memory one.

There are 18 residues in the CDR3. In germline, CDR1 is SGHTS, CDR2 YDEGEE. Germline trimming cut 1 base from V and 5 bases from J; bases unmatched to any gene: 10. In the naive CD8 group, cells lacked CD45RO and were positively selected for CCR7, so terminally differentiated effector memory CD45RA+ cells were left out. Study-level results: A generally larger estimated richness was seen in naive subsets than in memory subsets. Even with large depth, rarefaction showed that sorted-subset sequencing was incomplete. An expected dependence of interdonor clonotype sharing on sequencing depth was noted.

Assay: immunoSEQ multiplex PCR; the TCRdb copy retains only in-frame clones and omits some. The sample contains about 580,000 clones, 95% to 98% of which appear only once. A word on this clone: Antigen specificity is unknown.

Sequenced input: naive CD8+ T cells sorted from blood. The receptor's source is a man aged 30 to 39 in good health. The gene calls are TRBV5-8 and TRBJ2-2; 11 bases align to TRBD2. The CDR3 DNA reads as TGTGCCAGCAGCTTGACCAATAGCGGGAGGGTAAAAACCGGGGAGCTGTTTTTT. It specifies CASSLTNSGRVKTGELFF.